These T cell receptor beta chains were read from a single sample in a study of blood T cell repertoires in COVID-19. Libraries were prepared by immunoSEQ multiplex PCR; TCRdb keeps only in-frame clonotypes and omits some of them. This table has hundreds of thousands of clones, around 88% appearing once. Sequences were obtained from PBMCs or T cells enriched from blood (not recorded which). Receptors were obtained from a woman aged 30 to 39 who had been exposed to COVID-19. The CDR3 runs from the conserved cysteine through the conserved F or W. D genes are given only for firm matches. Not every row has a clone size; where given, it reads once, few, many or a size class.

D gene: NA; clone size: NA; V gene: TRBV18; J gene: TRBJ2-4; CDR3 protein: CASSTSTGSFINIQYF; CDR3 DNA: TGTGCCAGCTCAACGTCGACAGGTTCGTTTATCAACATTCAGTACTTC
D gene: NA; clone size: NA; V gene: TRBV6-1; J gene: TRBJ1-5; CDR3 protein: CASSEQGFRGQPQHF; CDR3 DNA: TGTGCCAGCAGTGAACAAGGGTTTAGGGGTCAGCCCCAGCATTTT
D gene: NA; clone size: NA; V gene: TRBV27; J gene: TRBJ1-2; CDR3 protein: CASSPRENYGYTF; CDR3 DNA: TGTGCCAGCAGCCCCAGGGAAAACTATGGCTACACCTTC
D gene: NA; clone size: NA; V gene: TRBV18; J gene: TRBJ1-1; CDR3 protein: CASSPTVANTEAFF; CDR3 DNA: TGTGCCAGCTCACCGACAGTTGCGAACACTGAAGCTTTCTTT
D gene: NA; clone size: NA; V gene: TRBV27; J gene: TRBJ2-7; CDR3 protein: CASSLSRNSYEQYF; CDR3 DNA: TGTGCCAGCAGTTTATCCAGAAACTCCTACGAGCAGTACTTC
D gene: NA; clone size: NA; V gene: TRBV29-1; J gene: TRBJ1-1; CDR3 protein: CSVGPGLEDTEAFF; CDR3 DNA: TGCAGCGTTGGCCCGGGTTTGGAGGACACTGAAGCTTTCTTT
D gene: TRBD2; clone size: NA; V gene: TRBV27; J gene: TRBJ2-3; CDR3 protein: CASSLLGTSGDTQYF; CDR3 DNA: TGTGCCAGCAGCCTACTCGGGACTAGCGGAGATACGCAGTATTTT
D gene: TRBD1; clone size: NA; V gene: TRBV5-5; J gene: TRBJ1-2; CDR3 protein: CASSSPDRGEGYTF; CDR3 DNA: TGTGCCAGCAGCTCGCCCGACAGGGGAGAAGGCTACACCTTC
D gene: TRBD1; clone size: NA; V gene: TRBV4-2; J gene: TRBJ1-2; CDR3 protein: CASSQLTGTGYGYTF; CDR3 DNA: TGTGCCAGCAGCCAATTAACCGGGACAGGATATGGCTACACCTTC
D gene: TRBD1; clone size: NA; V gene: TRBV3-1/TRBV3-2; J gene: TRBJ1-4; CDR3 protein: CASSQDRGTAATNEKLFF; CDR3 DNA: TGTGCCAGCAGCCAAGACCGGGGGACAGCAGCAACTAATGAAAAACTGTTTTTT
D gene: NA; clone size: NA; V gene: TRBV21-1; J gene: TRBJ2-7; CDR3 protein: CASMSDPTPYEQYF; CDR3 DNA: TGTGCCAGCATGAGCGACCCAACCCCCTACGAGCAGTACTTC
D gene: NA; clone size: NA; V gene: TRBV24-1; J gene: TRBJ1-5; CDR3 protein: CATSDFGNQPQHF; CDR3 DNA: TGTGCCACCAGTGATTTCGGCAATCAGCCCCAGCATTTT
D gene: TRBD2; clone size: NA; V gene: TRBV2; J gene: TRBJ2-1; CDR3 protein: CASQRTSGDSYNEQFF; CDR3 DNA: TGTGCCAGCCAGAGGACTAGCGGGGACTCCTACAATGAGCAGTTCTTC
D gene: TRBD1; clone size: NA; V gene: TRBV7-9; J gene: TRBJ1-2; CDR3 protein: CASSFGQAYGYTF; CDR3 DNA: TGTGCCAGCAGCTTTGGACAGGCCTATGGCTACACCTTC
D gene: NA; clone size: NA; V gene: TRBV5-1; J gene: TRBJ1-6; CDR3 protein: CASSREGNSPLHF; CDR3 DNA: TGCGCCAGCAGCCGAGAGGGAAATTCACCCCTCCACTTT
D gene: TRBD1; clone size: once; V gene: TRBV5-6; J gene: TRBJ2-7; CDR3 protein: CASSLVQGVYEQYF; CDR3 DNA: TGTGCCAGCAGCTTGGTCCAGGGGGTATACGAGCAGTACTTC
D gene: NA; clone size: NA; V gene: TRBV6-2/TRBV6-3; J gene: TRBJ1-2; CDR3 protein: CASSYVGGANYGYTF; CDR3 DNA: TGTGCCAGCAGTTACGTGGGGGGAGCTAACTATGGCTACACCTTC
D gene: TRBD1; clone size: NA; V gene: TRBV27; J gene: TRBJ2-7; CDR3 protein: CASSLSNRGREQYF; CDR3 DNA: TGTGCCAGCAGTTTATCCAACAGGGGGCGCGAGCAGTACTTC
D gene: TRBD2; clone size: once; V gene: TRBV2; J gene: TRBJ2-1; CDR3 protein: CASRGPGLAGSEQFF; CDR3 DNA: TGTGCCAGCAGGGGGCCGGGACTAGCGGGGAGTGAGCAGTTCTTC
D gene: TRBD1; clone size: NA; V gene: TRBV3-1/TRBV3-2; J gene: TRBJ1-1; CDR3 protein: CASSQQNRGGEAFF; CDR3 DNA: TGTGCCAGCAGCCAACAGAACAGGGGGGGTGAAGCTTTCTTT
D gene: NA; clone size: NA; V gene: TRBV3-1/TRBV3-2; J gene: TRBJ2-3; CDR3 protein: CASSPRQITDTQYF; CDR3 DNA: TGTGCCAGCAGCCCCCGACAGATCACAGATACGCAGTATTTT
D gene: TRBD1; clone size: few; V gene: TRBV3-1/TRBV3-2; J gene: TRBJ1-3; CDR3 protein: CASSRRQGTSGNTIYF; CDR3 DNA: TGTGCCAGCAGCCGTCGACAGGGAACCTCTGGAAACACCATATATTTT
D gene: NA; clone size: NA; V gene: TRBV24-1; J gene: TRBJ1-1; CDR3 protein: CATSDFGGEAFF; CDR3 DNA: TGTGCCACCAGTGATTTCGGGGGGGAAGCTTTCTTT
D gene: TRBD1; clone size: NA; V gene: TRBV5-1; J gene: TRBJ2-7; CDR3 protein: CASSLDRDRGTYEQYF; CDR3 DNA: TGCGCCAGCAGCTTGGACCGGGACAGGGGTACCTACGAGCAGTACTTC
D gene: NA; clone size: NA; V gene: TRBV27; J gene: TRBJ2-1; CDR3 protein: CASSFPAGRGNEQFF; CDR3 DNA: TGTGCCAGCAGTTTCCCGGCCGGACGGGGGAATGAGCAGTTCTTC
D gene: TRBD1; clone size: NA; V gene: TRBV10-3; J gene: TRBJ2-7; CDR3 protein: CAISTSGGHEQYF; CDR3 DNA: TGTGCCATCAGTACATCAGGGGGACACGAGCAGTACTTC
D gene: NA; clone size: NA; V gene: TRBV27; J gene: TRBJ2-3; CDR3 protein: CASSLFQSTDTQYF; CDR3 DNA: TGTGCCAGCAGTTTATTCCAGTCCACAGATACGCAGTATTTT
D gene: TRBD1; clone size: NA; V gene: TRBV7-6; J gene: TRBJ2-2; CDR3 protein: CASSTWTGVSGELFF; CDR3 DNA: TGTGCCAGCAGCACCTGGACAGGGGTCAGCGGGGAGCTGTTTTTT
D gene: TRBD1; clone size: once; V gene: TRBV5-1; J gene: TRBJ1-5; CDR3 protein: CASSFRGTAKNQPQHF; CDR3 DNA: TGCGCCAGCAGCTTTAGGGGGACAGCGAAGAATCAGCCCCAGCATTTT
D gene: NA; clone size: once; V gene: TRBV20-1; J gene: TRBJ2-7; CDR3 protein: CSARGAGEQYF; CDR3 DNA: TGCAGTGCTAGAGGGGCGGGCGAGCAGTACTTC
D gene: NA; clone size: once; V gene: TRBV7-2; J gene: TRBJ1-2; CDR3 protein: CASSLAAGQPDGYTF; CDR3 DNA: TGTGCCAGCAGCTTAGCGGCAGGGCAGCCAGATGGCTACACCTTC